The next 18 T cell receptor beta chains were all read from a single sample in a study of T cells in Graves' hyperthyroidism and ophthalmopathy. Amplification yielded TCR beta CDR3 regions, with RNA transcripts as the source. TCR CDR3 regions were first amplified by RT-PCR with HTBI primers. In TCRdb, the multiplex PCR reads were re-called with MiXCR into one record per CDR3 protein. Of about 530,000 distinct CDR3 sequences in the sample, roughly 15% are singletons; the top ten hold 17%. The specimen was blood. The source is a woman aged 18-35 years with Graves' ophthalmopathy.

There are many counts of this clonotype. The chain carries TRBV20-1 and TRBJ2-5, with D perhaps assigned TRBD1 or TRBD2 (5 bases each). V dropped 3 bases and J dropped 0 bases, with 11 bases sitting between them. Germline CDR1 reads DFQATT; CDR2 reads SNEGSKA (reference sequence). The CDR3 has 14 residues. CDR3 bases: TGCAGTGCTAGGGGGGACCCATACCAAGAGACCCAGTACTTC. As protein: CSARGDPYQETQYF.

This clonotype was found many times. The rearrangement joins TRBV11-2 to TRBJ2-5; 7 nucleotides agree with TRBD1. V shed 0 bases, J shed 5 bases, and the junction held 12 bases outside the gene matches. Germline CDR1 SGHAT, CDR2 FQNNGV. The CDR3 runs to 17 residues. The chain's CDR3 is CASSLDWGQEQGETQYF. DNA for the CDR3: TGTGCCAGCAGCTTAGATTGGGGCCAGGAACAGGGGGAGACCCAGTACTTC.

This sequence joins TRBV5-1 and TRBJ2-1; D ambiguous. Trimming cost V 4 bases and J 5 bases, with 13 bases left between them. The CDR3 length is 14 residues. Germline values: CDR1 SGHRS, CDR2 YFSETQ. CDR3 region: CASSPFDRDNEQFF. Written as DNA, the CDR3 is TGCGCCAGCAGCCCGTTCGACCGAGACAATGAGCAGTTCTTC.

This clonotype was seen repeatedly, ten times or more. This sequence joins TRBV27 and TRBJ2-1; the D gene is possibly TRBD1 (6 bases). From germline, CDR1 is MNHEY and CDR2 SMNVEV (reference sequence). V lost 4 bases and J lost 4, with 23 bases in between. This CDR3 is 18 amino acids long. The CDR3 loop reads CASSWIRGIPGTYNEQFF. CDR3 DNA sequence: TGTGCCAGCAGTTGGATAAGGGGGATACCGGGTACTTACAATGAGCAGTTCTTC.

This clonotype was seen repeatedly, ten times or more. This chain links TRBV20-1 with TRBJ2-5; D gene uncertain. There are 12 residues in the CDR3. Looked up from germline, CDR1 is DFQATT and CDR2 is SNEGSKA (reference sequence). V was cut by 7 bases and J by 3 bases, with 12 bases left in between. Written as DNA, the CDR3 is TGCAGTGATCACGGGTCAGAAGAGACCCAGTACTTC. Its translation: CSDHGSEETQYF.

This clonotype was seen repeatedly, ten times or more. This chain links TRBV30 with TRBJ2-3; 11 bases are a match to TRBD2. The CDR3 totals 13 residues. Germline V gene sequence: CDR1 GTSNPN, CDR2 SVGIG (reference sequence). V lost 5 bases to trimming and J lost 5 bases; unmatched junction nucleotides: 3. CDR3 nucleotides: TGTGCCTGGTCCCTAGCGGGAGGAGATACGCAGTATTTT. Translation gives CAWSLAGGDTQYF.

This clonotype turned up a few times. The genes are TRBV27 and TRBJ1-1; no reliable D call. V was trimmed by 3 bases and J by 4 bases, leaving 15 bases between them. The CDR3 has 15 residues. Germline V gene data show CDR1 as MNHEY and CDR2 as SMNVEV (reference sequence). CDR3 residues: CASSFISGLATEAFF. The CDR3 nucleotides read TGTGCCAGCAGTTTTATCTCCGGGTTGGCCACTGAAGCTTTCTTT.

The DNA for the CDR3 is TGTGCCAGCAGTTCCTGGGACGTGGGGACTGAAGCTTTCTTT. Amino acids: CASSSWDVGTEAFF. J is TRBJ1-1 and V is TRBV6-2 or TRBV6-3; TRBD1 is a possible D gene (5 bases). The CDR3 has 14 residues. Germline-derived CDR1 and CDR2 are MNHEY and SVGEGT. Trimming removed 4 bases at V and 5 bases at J, with 14 bases between.

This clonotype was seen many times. The CDR3 loop reads CAIQGAGNTEAFF. The DNA of the CDR3 is TGTGCCATCCAGGGGGCTGGGAACACTGAAGCTTTCTTT. The chain couples TRBV28 to TRBJ1-1; TRBD1 matches at 8 bases. The V and J ends lost 10 bases and 1 base, in that order; junction bases with no gene match: 5. Germline CDR1 reads MDHEN; CDR2 reads SYDVKM. The CDR3 consists of 13 residues.

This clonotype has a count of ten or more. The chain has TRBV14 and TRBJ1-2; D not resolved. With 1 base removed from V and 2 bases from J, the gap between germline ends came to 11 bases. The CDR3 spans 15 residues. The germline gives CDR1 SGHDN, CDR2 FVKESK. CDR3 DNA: TGTGCCAGCAGCCAAGCAGGAATCTCAAACTATGGCTACACCTTC. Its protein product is CASSQAGISNYGYTF.

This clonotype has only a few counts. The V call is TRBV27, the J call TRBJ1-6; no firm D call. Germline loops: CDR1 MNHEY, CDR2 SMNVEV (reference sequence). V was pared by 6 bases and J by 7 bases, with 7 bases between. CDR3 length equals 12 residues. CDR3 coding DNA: TGTGCCAGCAGAAGAGAAAATTCACCCCTCCACTTT. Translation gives CASRRENSPLHF.

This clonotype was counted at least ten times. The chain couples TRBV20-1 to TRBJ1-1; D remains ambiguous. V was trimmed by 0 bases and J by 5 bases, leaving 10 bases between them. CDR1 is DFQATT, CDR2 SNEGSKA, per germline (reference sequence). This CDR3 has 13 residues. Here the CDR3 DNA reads TGCAGTGCTAGAGACACGACGGGGACTGAAGCTTTCTTT. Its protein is CSARDTTGTEAFF.

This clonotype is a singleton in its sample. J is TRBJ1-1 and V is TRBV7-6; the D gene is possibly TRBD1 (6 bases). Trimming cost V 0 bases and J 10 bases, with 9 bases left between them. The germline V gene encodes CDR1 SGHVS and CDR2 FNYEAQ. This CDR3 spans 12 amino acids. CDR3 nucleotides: TGTGCCAGCAGCTTAGCGCAGGGGTCAGCTTTCTTT. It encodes CASSLAQGSAFF.

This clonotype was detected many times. The DNA of the CDR3 is TGTGCCAGCAGCCAAACTGGGGGGAACACCGGGGAGCTGTTTTTT. Translation gives CASSQTGGNTGELFF. The genes are TRBV7-3 and TRBJ2-2; D may be TRBD1 or TRBD2 (5 bases each). There are 15 residues in the CDR3. Deletions cut 5 bases from V and 1 base from J, with 11 bases between. Germline V gene data show CDR1 as SGHTA and CDR2 as FQGTGA.

The CDR3 loop reads CAISDGSGELFF. CDR3 DNA: TGTGCCATCAGTGACGGCTCCGGGGAGCTGTTTTTT. The chain carries TRBV10-3 and TRBJ2-2, with unresolved D. Trimming shortened V by 3 bases and J by 6 bases, and 5 bases separated the two germline ends. The CDR3 is made up of 12 amino acids. Germline V gives CDR1 ENHRY, CDR2 SYGVKD.

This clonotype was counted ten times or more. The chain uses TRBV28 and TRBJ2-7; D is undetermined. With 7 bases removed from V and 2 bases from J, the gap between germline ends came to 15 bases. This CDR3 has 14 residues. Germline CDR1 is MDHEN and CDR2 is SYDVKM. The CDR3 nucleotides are TGTGCCAGCACCTCCGCCAGCCTGACCTACGAGCAGTACTTC. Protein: CASTSASLTYEQYF.

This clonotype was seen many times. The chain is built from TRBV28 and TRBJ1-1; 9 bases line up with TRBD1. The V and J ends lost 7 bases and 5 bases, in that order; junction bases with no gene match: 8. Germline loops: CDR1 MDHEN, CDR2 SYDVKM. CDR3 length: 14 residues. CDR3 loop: CASIPQGAWTEAFF. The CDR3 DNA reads TGTGCCAGCATTCCACAGGGGGCCTGGACTGAAGCTTTCTTT.

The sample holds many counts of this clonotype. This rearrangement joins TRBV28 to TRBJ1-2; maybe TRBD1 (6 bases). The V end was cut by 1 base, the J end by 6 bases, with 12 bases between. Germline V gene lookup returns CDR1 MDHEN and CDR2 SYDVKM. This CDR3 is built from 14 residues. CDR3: CASSLYWGADGYTF. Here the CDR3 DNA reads TGTGCCAGCAGTTTATATTGGGGGGCGGATGGCTACACCTTC.